These 24 T cell receptor beta chains originate from one sample sequenced in a study of T cell repertoires in aging, cancer and after chemotherapy. Rearranged V-D-J TRB sequences were amplified with a mixed TRB-A/B primer pool. TCRdb reprocessed the multiplex PCR reads with MiXCR, giving one entry per CDR3 protein. Of over 2,500 distinct CDR3 sequences in the sample, around three fifths are singletons; the top ten hold 36%. The template was genomic DNA from peripheral blood, not RNA. The sequenced sample consisted of blood. The receptors derive from a human donor with a solid tumor.

This clonotype showed up just a few times. The chain couples TRBV15 to TRBJ2-7; a possible D gene is TRBD2 (5 bases). Trimming stripped 0 bases from V and 6 bases from J, with 12 bases between. CDR3 length equals 14 residues. The germline CDR1 and CDR2 sequences are LNHNV and YYDKDF (reference sequence). CDR3 amino acids: CATSRDLLASEQYF. CDR3 sequence (DNA): TGTGCCACCAGCAGAGATTTGCTAGCTTCCGAGCAGTACTTC.

V gene TRBV19 combines with J gene TRBJ1-2, with 9 bases identical to TRBD1. Germline V gene sequence: CDR1 LNHDA, CDR2 SQIVND (reference sequence). CDR3 length: 15 residues. Germline trimming cut 3 bases from V and 3 bases from J; bases unmatched to any gene: 5. CDR3 sequence: CASSIGRTGDYGYTF. DNA of the CDR3: TGTGCCAGTAGTATCGGAAGGACAGGGGACTATGGCTACACCTTC.

The V call is TRBV7-9, the J call TRBJ2-3; D is unclear. This CDR3 spans 12 amino acids. Trimming removed 1 base from V and 6 bases from J, with 5 bases in between. CDR1 is SEHNR and CDR2 is FQNEAQ in the germline V gene (reference sequence). The CDR3 here is CASSLVSDTQYF. In DNA form, the CDR3 reads TGTGCCAGCAGCTTAGTTTCTGATACGCAGTATTTT.

The table lists this clonotype with a count of one. The V call is TRBV19, the J call TRBJ1-2; D is uncertain. The CDR3 spans 15 residues. Trimming removed 8 bases at V and 10 bases at J, with 26 bases between. The germline CDR1 and CDR2 sequences are LNHDA and SQIVND (reference sequence). This CDR3 reads CASCSLQVGSFAYTF. The CDR3 bases are TGTGCCAGTTGTAGTCTGCAGGTTGGTTCGTTTGCCTACACCTTC.

The genes are TRBV7-2 and TRBJ2-5, with a possible D match to TRBD1 (6 bases). V lost 1 base and J 2 bases, leaving 8 bases between the germline ends. The CDR3 spans 14 residues. Germline V CDR1 and CDR2: SGHTA, FQGNSA. The CDR3 loop is CASSLDRVQETQYF. CDR3 DNA sequence: TGTGCCAGCAGCTTAGACAGGGTGCAAGAGACCCAGTACTTC.

The V call is TRBV20-1, the J call TRBJ2-1; the D gene is possibly TRBD2 (5 bases). Germline V CDR1 and CDR2: DFQATT, SNEGSKA (reference sequence). V lost 2 bases and J 10 bases, leaving 9 bases between the germline ends. The CDR3 sequence is 11 residues long. The CDR3 region is CSARIQREQFF. The CDR3, as DNA: TGCAGTGCTAGAATCCAGCGGGAGCAGTTCTTC.

The V call is TRBV30, the J call TRBJ2-5, with TRBD1 matching over 8 bases. Trimming at V came to 4 bases and at J to 5 bases, leaving 6 bases not matched to a gene. The CDR3 has 13 amino acids. CDR1 GTSNPN and CDR2 SVGIG come from the germline V gene (reference sequence). CDR3 residues: CAWMAGGTETQYF. Here the CDR3 DNA reads TGTGCCTGGATGGCAGGGGGCACGGAGACCCAGTACTTC.

The V call is TRBV4-3, the J call TRBJ1-1; D is ambiguous. The CDR3 loop spans 14 amino acids. Trimming pared 0 bases from V and 0 bases from J, leaving 5 bases between. Germline V gene data show CDR1 as LGHNA and CDR2 as YSLEER. CDR3 region: CASSQESVNTEAFF. The CDR3 DNA reads TGCGCCAGCAGCCAAGAATCGGTGAACACTGAAGCTTTCTTT.

This chain uses TRBV30 with TRBJ1-5; possible D gene TRBD1, 6 bases. CDR3 length equals 14 residues. V lost 3 bases to trimming and J lost 3 bases, with 12 bases between them. Germline values: CDR1 GTSNPN, CDR2 SVGIG (reference sequence). The CDR3 nucleotides read TGTGCCTGGAGCGTTACAGGGAACAATCAGCCCCAGCATTTT. Amino acids: CAWSVTGNNQPQHF.

The V and J genes are TRBV19 and TRBJ2-7, with D possibly matching TRBD2 (6 bases). Germline V lookup: CDR1 LNHDA, CDR2 SQIVND (reference sequence). Trimming stripped 1 base from V and 0 bases from J, with 16 bases between. The CDR3 is made up of 17 amino acids. Here the CDR3 reads CASSIAVGGTYSYEQYF. CDR3 sequence (DNA): TGTGCCAGTAGTATAGCGGTTGGCGGGACCTACTCCTACGAGCAGTACTTC.

This chain links TRBV30 with TRBJ2-3, with 8 bases matching TRBD1. This CDR3 is 16 amino acids long. The V and J ends lost 4 bases and 5 bases, in that order; junction bases with no gene match: 14. Germline V gene lookup returns CDR1 GTSNPN and CDR2 SVGIG (reference sequence). The CDR3 here is CAWTLSHGQGEDTQYF. For the CDR3, the DNA is TGTGCCTGGACTCTAAGTCACGGACAGGGTGAAGATACGCAGTATTTT.

V usage is TRBV6-2 or TRBV6-3 and J usage is TRBJ1-1; D may be TRBD1 (6 bases). CDR1 and CDR2 (germline): MNHEY, SVGEGT. The V end was cut by 2 bases, the J end by 1 base, with 8 bases between. The CDR3 has 14 amino acids. The CDR3 DNA is TGTGCCAGCAGTTACATGGACAGGAACACTGAAGCTTTCTTT. It translates to CASSYMDRNTEAFF.

This chain connects TRBV20-1 to TRBJ2-4; D not certain. Trimming cost V 1 base and J 1 base, with 14 bases left between them. Germline assignment: CDR1 DFQATT and CDR2 SNEGSKA (reference sequence). The length of the CDR3 is 16 residues. The CDR3 loop is CSARGPPRQAKNIQYF. The CDR3 DNA reads TGCAGTGCTAGAGGTCCTCCCCGGCAGGCCAAAAACATTCAGTACTTC.

The chain is built from TRBV30 and TRBJ2-5, with D perhaps TRBD1 (7 bases). The CDR3 runs to 12 residues. V was pared by 3 bases and J by 8 bases, with 13 bases between. Germline V gene data show CDR1 as GTSNPN and CDR2 as SVGIG (reference sequence). This CDR3 reads CAWRAEGATQYF. In DNA, the CDR3 is TGTGCCTGGAGGGCGGAGGGGGCTACCCAGTACTTC.

This chain links TRBV12-3 or TRBV12-4 with TRBJ2-1; 12 bases map to TRBD2. V shed 5 bases and J 15 bases; nucleotides not matched to a gene: 8. The CDR3 runs to 13 residues. For the CDR3, the DNA is TGTGCCAGCAGTGGCCGACTAGCGGGGGTAGGGTTCTTC. Amino acids: CASSGRLAGVGFF.

V usage is TRBV19 and J usage is TRBJ2-2; the D gene is possibly TRBD2 (5 bases). Germline CDR1 LNHDA, CDR2 SQIVND (reference sequence). Between the trimmed V and J ends, which lost 6 bases and 2 bases, there was a span of 16 bases. This CDR3 has 16 amino acids. The CDR3 loop reads CASRSSSYRNTGELFF. The CDR3 DNA reads TGTGCCAGTAGGTCTAGCAGCTATCGTAACACCGGGGAGCTGTTTTTT.

The V and J genes are TRBV27 and TRBJ2-7; TRBD1 agrees at 9 bases. With V trimmed by 5 bases and J by 3 bases, 8 bases remained unmatched. The CDR3 totals 15 residues. The germline V gene has CDR1 MNHEY and CDR2 SMNVEV (reference sequence). The CDR3 nucleotides read TGTGCCAGCAGTGGTGGGACAGGGCCATACTACGAGCAGTACTTC. Translating it yields CASSGGTGPYYEQYF.

The chain employs TRBV12-3 or TRBV12-4 and TRBJ2-7; TRBD1 might be the D (5 bases). This CDR3 contains 14 residues. V lost 4 bases, J lost 2 bases, and 12 bases lay in between. Written as DNA, the CDR3 is TGTGCCAGCAGTTGGGGCAGGCCTCCCTACGAGCAGTACTTC. Protein sequence: CASSWGRPPYEQYF.

The V gene is TRBV4-2, the J gene TRBJ1-2; 7 bases align to TRBD1. Germline V CDR1 and CDR2: LGHNA, YNFKEQ. CDR3 length equals 15 residues. Losses at the gene ends were 0 bases for V and 8 bases for J; bases not matched to a gene: 9. The CDR3 bases are TGTGCCAGCAGCCAAGAGACACAGGGGTCTTACGGCTACACCTTC. As protein: CASSQETQGSYGYTF.

The V and J genes are TRBV4-3 and TRBJ2-7; D remains unclear. From germline, CDR1 is LGHNA and CDR2 YSLEER. V shed 0 bases and J shed 5 bases, with 14 bases lying between them. This CDR3 has 15 amino acids. The CDR3 loop reads CASSQEQRSWNEQYF. The CDR3 nucleotides read TGCGCCAGCAGCCAAGAGCAGAGAAGTTGGAACGAGCAGTACTTC.

J is TRBJ2-1 and V is TRBV20-1; D is possibly TRBD2 (7 bases). Germline V gene sequence: CDR1 DFQATT, CDR2 SNEGSKA (reference sequence). Trimming stripped 4 bases from V and 3 bases from J, with 13 bases between. The length of the CDR3 is 14 residues. The CDR3 reads CSAIRGAGYNEQFF. The CDR3 nucleotides read TGCAGTGCTATTCGGGGGGCAGGCTACAATGAGCAGTTCTTC.

In its sample, this clonotype is large. Relative to the germline gene, one junction end is altered; a read error may explain this. This chain links TRBV11-2 with TRBJ2-6, with 7 bases aligning to TRBD1. CDR1 and CDR2 from the germline V gene are SGHAT and FQNNGV. This CDR3 is 21 amino acids long. CDR3 in DNA: TGTGCCAGCAGCTTAGATTTTTCGACAGGGCTATTCGTCTCTGGTGCCAACGTCCTGACTTTC. Translated: CASSLDFSTGLFVSGANVLTF.

The chain couples TRBV11-2 to TRBJ2-3; D uncertain. The CDR3 sequence is 14 residues long. Germline V CDR1 and CDR2: SGHAT, FQNNGV. Deletions cut 7 bases from V and 3 bases from J, with 14 bases between. CDR3 residues: CASTPWSRTDTQYF. The DNA for the CDR3 is TGTGCCAGCACCCCATGGTCGAGGACAGATACGCAGTATTTT.

The J gene is TRBJ1-6, the V gene TRBV6-4; D gene unclear. Trimming took off 5 bases at V and 5 bases at J, with 7 bases between the two ends. The CDR3 runs to 13 residues. Germline values: CDR1 MRHNA, CDR2 SNTAGT. The CDR3 sequence: CASSIQDNSPLHF. DNA for the CDR3: TGTGCCAGCAGTATTCAGGATAATTCACCCCTCCACTTT.